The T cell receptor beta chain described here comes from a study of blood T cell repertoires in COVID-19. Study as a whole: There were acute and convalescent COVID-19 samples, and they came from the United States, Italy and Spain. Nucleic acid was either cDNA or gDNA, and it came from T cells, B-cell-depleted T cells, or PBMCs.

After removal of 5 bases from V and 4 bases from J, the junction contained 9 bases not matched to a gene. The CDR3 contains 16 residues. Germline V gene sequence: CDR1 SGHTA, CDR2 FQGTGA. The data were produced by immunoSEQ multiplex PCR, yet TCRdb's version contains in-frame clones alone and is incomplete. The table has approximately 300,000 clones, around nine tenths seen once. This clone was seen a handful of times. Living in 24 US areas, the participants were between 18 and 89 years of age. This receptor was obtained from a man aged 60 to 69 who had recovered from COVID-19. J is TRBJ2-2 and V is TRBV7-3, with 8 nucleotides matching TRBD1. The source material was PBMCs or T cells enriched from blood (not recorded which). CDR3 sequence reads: CASSQAGQGGTGELFF. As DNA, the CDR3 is TGTGCCAGCAGCCAAGCAGGACAGGGCGGCACCGGGGAGCTGTTTTTT.